These 3 T cell receptor beta chains were sequenced from one sample in a study of T-cell reconstitution after alpha-beta-depleted transplantation in children (dated by TCRdb to 2016 to 2017). The library was built by means of PCR. Instrument used: Illumina HiSeq 2500. TCR libraries were prepared with molecular barcoding, using unique molecular identifiers to normalize TCRbeta repertoire quantification. The public sequencing data were trimmed at Q25 with fastp and processed into clonotypes with MiXCR by TCRdb, which kept only in-frame beta chains. Entries that share a CDR3 protein sequence are merged under the most common genes and DNA. This sample lists about 690,000 distinct CDR3 sequences; 16% were detected once. The ten largest clones add up to 0.9% to 1.2% of the sample. Material: PBMCs from the stem cell graft donor, obtained from the stem cell graft. The receptor set was obtained from a human donor who donated a stem cell graft to a child with acute myeloid leukemia.

This clonotype was seen repeatedly, ten times or more. The chain has TRBV7-2 and TRBJ2-7, with D hard to call. V was pared by 0 bases and J by 1 base, with 4 bases between. Germline lookup yields CDR1 SGHTA and CDR2 FQGNSA. The CDR3 has 13 residues. CDR3 coding DNA: TGTGCCAGCAGCTTAGCGGTATCCTACGAGCAGTACTTC. Translation: CASSLAVSYEQYF.

Many counts were recorded for this clonotype. V is TRBV20-1 and J is TRBJ2-5; TRBD1 might be the D (6 bases). This CDR3 has 14 residues. Deletions cut 3 bases from V and 4 bases from J, with 15 bases between. The germline V gene encodes CDR1 DFQATT and CDR2 SNEGSKA (reference sequence). CDR3 DNA sequence: TGCAGTGCTAGGCCGCGAACAGGGAGAGAGACCCAGTACTTC. This sequence encodes CSARPRTGRETQYF.

This clonotype was picked up many times. The gene calls are TRBV28 and TRBJ1-1; the match to TRBD1 covers 7 bases. The CDR3 is 16 residues long. CDR1 and CDR2 from the germline V gene are MDHEN and SYDVKM. With 5 bases clipped from V and 0 bases from J, the junction kept 9 bases outside the gene matches. In DNA form, the CDR3 reads TGTGCCAGCAGTAAAACCCGGGACAGTATGAACACTGAAGCTTTCTTT. Its translation: CASSKTRDSMNTEAFF.